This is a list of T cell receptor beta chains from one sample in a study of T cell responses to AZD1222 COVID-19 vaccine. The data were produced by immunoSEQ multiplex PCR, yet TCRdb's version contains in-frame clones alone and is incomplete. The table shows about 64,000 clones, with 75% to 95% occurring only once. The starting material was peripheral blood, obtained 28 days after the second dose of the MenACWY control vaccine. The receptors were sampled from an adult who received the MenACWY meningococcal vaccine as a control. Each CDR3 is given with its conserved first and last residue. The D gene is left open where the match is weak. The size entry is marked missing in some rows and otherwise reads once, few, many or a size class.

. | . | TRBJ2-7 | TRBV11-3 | CASSPGTNSVEQYF | TGTGCCAGCAGCCCAGGGACAAATTCCGTCGAGCAGTACTTC
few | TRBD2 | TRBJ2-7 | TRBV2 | CASSEVAGASEQYF | TGTGCCAGCAGTGAAGTAGCGGGAGCCTCTGAGCAGTACTTC
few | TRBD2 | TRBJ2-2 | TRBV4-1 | CASSQVFFGTSGQRELFF | TGCGCCAGCAGCCAAGTATTCTTCGGGACTAGCGGTCAAAGGGAGCTGTTTTTT
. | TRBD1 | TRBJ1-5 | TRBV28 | CASRQLGGQGIGYGIYSNQPQHF | TGTGCCAGCAGACAACTAGGTGGACAGGGGATCGGATACGGCATCTATAGCAATCAGCCCCAGCATTTT
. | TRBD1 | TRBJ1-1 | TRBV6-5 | CASRIGDSHTEAFF | TGTGCCAGCAGAATAGGGGACAGTCACACTGAAGCTTTCTTT
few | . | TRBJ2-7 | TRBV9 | CASSGRGGGDEQYF | TGTGCCAGCAGCGGTCGGGGAGGTGGCGACGAGCAGTACTTC
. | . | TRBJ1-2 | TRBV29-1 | CSASGSFRDGYTF | TGCAGCGCCTCGGGGAGTTTCAGGGATGGCTACACCTTC
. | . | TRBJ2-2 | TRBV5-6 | CASSFPSNRATGELFF | TGTGCCAGCAGCTTCCCCTCAAACAGGGCAACCGGGGAGCTGTTTTTT
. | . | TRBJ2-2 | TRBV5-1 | CASSLSGFNTGELFF | TGCGCCAGCAGCTTGTCGGGGTTCAACACCGGGGAGCTGTTTTTT
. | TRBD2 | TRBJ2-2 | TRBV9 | CASSAQLAGFTGELFF | TGTGCCAGCAGCGCTCAATTAGCGGGATTTACCGGGGAGCTGTTTTTT
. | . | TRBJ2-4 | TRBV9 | CASSVYGGTDKNIQYF | TGTGCCAGCAGCGTATATGGGGGTACGGACAAAAACATTCAGTACTTC
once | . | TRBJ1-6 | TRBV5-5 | CASSSGTLGSPLHF | TGTGCCAGCAGCTCCGGGACCCTGGGTTCACCCCTCCACTTT
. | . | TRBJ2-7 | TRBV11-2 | CASSPTGSFEQYF | TGTGCCAGCAGTCCAACCGGGTCGTTCGAGCAGTACTTC
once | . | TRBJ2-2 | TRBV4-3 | CASSQGGHTGELFF | TGCGCCAGCAGCCAAGGGGGGCACACCGGGGAGCTGTTTTTT
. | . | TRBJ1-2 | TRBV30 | CALRRGPEEGYTF | TGTGCCTTAAGACGGGGGCCGGAGGAGGGCTACACCTTC
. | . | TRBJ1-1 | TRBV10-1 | CASSEQGPTEAFF | TGCGCCAGCAGTGAACAGGGTCCCACTGAAGCTTTCTTT
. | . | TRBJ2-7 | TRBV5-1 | CASSAEVYGEQYF | TGCGCCAGCAGCGCCGAGGTTTATGGCGAGCAGTACTTC
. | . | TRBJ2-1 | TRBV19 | CATSDSYNEQFF | TGTGCCACCTCGGACTCCTACAATGAGCAGTTCTTC
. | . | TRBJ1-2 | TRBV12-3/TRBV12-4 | CASSETENYGYTF | TGTGCCAGCAGTGAGACAGAAAACTATGGCTACACCTTC
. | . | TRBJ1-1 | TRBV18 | CASSPPSQPNTEAFF | TGTGCCAGCTCACCACCGTCACAGCCGAACACTGAAGCTTTCTTT
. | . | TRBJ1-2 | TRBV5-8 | CASRQGRARIDGYTF | TGTGCCAGCAGACAAGGCCGGGCCCGTATCGATGGCTACACCTTC
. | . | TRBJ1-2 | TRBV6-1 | CASSDIVTYTF | TGTGCCAGCAGTGATATCGTTACCTACACCTTC
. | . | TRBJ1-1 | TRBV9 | CASSVGTPVGTEAFF | TGTGCCAGCAGCGTTGGGACACCCGTCGGCACTGAAGCTTTCTTT
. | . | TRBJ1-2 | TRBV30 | CAWSVTREIANYGYTF | TGTGCCTGGAGTGTCACCCGGGAAATAGCTAACTATGGCTACACCTTC
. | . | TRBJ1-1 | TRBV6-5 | CASSLAWGGTTEAFF | TGTGCCAGCAGCCTCGCTTGGGGGGGTACCACTGAAGCTTTCTTT
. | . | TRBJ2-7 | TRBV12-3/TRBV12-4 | CASSLAATYEQYF | TGTGCCAGCAGTTTAGCGGCCACCTACGAGCAGTACTTC
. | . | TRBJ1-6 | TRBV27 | CASSSLRMGANSPLHF | TGTGCCAGCAGTTCCCTCAGGATGGGAGCTAATTCACCCCTCCACTTT
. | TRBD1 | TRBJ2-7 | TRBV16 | CASTRTGPTYEQYF | TGTGCCAGCACCCGGACAGGGCCTACCTACGAGCAGTACTTC
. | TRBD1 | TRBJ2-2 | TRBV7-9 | CASWDGTGGSHTGELFF | TGTGCCAGCTGGGACGGGACAGGGGGCTCCCACACCGGGGAGCTGTTTTTT
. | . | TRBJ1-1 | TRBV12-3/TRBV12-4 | CASKSLGALSF | TGTGCCAGCAAAAGTTTGGGAGCGCTGTCCTTT
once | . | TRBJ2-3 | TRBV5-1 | CASVSGRSTDTQYF | TGCGCCAGCGTCAGTGGGAGAAGCACAGATACGCAGTATTTT
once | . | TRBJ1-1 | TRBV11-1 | CASRFETVGNTEAFF | TGTGCCAGCCGATTCGAGACAGTCGGAAACACTGAAGCTTTCTTT
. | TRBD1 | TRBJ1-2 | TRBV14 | CASSQETGLRYTF | TGTGCCAGCAGCCAAGAGACAGGGTTACGCTACACCTTC
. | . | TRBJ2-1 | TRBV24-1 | CATQELNEQFF | TGTGCCACCCAGGAACTCAATGAGCAGTTCTTC
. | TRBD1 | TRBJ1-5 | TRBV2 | CAGDRGIGQPQHF | TGTGCCGGAGACAGGGGGATTGGACAGCCCCAGCATTTT
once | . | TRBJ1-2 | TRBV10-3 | CAITGGPGDSYGYTF | TGTGCCATCACCGGGGGGCCGGGCGATTCGTATGGCTACACCTTC
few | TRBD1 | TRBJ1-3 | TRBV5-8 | CASSPPTGLLDAIYF | TGTGCCAGCAGCCCGCCGACAGGGCTGTTAGACGCCATATATTTT
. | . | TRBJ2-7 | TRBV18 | CASSPDRPVNYEQYF | TGTGCCAGCTCACCCGACAGGCCCGTGAACTACGAGCAGTACTTC
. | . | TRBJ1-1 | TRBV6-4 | CASSEHMNTEAFF | TGTGCCAGCAGTGAACATATGAACACTGAAGCTTTCTTT
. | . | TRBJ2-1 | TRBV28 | CASKWADYNEQFF | TGTGCCAGCAAGTGGGCGGACTACAATGAGCAGTTCTTC
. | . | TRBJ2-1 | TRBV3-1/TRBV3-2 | CASTGGGLRVNEQFF | TGTGCCAGCACCGGAGGAGGGCTGAGAGTGAATGAGCAGTTCTTC
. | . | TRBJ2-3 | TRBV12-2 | CASRPRGTPTDTQYF | TGTGCAAGTCGCCCGAGAGGAACCCCAACAGATACGCAGTATTTT
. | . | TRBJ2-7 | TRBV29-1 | CSVKRNRSGGEQYF | TGCAGCGTTAAAAGGAACCGATCGGGCGGCGAGCAGTACTTC
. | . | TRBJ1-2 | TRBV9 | CASSAPGQRGYTF | TGTGCCAGCAGTGCCCCTGGACAGCGGGGCTACACCTTC
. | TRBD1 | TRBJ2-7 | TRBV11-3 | CASSPVMGTDTSYEQYF | TGTGCCAGCAGCCCAGTAATGGGGACAGATACCTCCTACGAGCAGTACTTC
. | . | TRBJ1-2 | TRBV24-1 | CATSDLGGSYGYTF | TGTGCCACCAGTGATTTGGGGGGGTCCTATGGCTACACCTTC
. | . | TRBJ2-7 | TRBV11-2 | CASSLGAGTYEQYF | TGTGCCAGCAGCTTAGGAGCAGGAACCTACGAGCAGTACTTC
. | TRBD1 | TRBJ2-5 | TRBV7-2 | CASYGGTGGTKTQYF | TGTGCCAGCTATGGTGGGACAGGGGGAACAAAGACCCAGTACTTC
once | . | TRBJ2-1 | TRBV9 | CASSVAGWSYNEQFF | TGTGCCAGCAGCGTAGCTGGATGGTCCTACAATGAGCAGTTCTTC
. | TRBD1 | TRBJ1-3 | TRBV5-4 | CASSPGQGGNTIYF | TGTGCCAGCAGCCCGGGACAGGGAGGAAACACCATATATTTT
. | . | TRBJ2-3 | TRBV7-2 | CASSFSDTQYF | TGTGCCAGCAGCTTTTCCGATACGCAGTATTTT
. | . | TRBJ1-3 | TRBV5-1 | CASSLVGSSSGNTIYF | TGCGCCAGCAGCTTGGTTGGCTCCTCCTCTGGAAACACCATATATTTT
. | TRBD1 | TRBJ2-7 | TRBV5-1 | CASSFGDSSYEQYF | TGCGCCAGCAGCTTCGGGGACAGTTCATACGAGCAGTACTTC
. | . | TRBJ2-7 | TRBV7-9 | CASSQTGYEQYF | TGTGCCAGCAGCCAAACAGGGTACGAGCAGTACTTC
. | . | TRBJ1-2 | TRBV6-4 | CASSPGQLNYGYTF | TGTGCCAGCAGCCCGGGACAACTTAACTATGGCTACACCTTC